A single sample is the source of the 8 T cell receptor beta chains below, sequenced in a study of blood T cell repertoires in COVID-19. The table came from immunoSEQ multiplex PCR; TCRdb's copy has only in-frame clones and leaves some out. Among fewer than 250,000 clones listed, around 90% were seen once. Sequenced material: PBMCs or T cells enriched from blood (not recorded which). These receptors were taken from a woman aged 30 to 39 with acute COVID-19.

The chain's CDR3 is CASTETGISYEQYF. The CDR3, as DNA: TGTGCCAGCACCGAGACAGGGATCTCCTACGAGCAGTACTTC. This chain connects TRBV2 to TRBJ2-7; 7 positions agree with TRBD1. This CDR3 spans 14 amino acids. CDR1 is SNHLY and CDR2 is FYNNEI in the germline V gene. With V trimmed by 7 bases and J by 0 bases, 6 bases remained unmatched.

The rearrangement joins TRBV28 to TRBJ1-2; D gene ambiguous. With 4 bases removed from V and 2 bases from J, the gap between germline ends came to 8 bases. Germline V gene lookup returns CDR1 MDHEN and CDR2 SYDVKM. The CDR3 is made up of 13 amino acids. CDR3 nucleotides: TGTGCCAGCAGTTCGGGGATAAACTATGGCTACACCTTC. Its protein is CASSSGINYGYTF.

V and J are TRBV10-1 and TRBJ1-5; a possible D gene is TRBD1 (5 bases). Germline V gene lookup returns CDR1 WNHNN and CDR2 SYGVQD (reference sequence). This CDR3 has 11 amino acids. This chain's CDR3 is CGGGKNQPQHF. CDR3 DNA sequence: TGCGGCGGGGGAAAGAATCAGCCCCAGCATTTT.

The rearrangement uses TRBV27 and TRBJ1-4; tentative D call: TRBD1 (5 bases). The CDR3 sequence is 12 residues long. Per germline, CDR1 MNHEY and CDR2 SMNVEV (reference sequence). The V gene lost 3 bases and the J gene lost 8 bases, with 7 bases spanning the gap. The DNA for the CDR3 is TGTGCCAGCAGTTTCGGGGGGGAAAAACTGTTTTTT. This encodes CASSFGGEKLFF.

The chain uses TRBV14 and TRBJ2-1; D is ambiguous. There are 12 residues in the CDR3. Germline assignment: CDR1 SGHDN and CDR2 FVKESK. V gave up 4 bases and J gave up 5 bases, with 6 bases separating them. CDR3 loop: CASSPLNNEQFF. The DNA for the CDR3 is TGTGCCAGCAGCCCTTTAAACAATGAGCAGTTCTTC.

V is TRBV7-8 and J is TRBJ1-1; TRBD1 matches at 9 bases. Unmatched junction bases numbered 10, after V lost 5 bases and J lost 3 bases. The CDR3 sequence is 16 residues long. Germline V gene lookup returns CDR1 SGHVS and CDR2 FQNEAQ. DNA for the CDR3: TGTGCCAGCAGCCATACACTGACAGGGGGGGACACTGAAGCTTTCTTT. Its protein product is CASSHTLTGGDTEAFF. Full variable domain (remainder filled in from reference TRBV7-8 and TRBJ1-1): GAGVSQSPRYKVAKRGQDVALRCDPISGHVSLFWYQQALGQGPEFLTYFQNEAQLDKSGLPSDRFFAERPEGSVSTLKIQRTQQEDSAVYLCASSHTLTGGDTEAFFGQGTRLTVV.

This clone was counted a single time. The chain links TRBV4-1 to TRBJ2-1; D is unresolved. Germline CDR1 MGHRA, CDR2 YSYEKL. This CDR3 is 18 amino acids long. With 3 bases removed from V and 4 bases from J, the gap between germline ends came to 22 bases. The CDR3 nucleotides read TGCGCCAGCAGCCAGAAGCCCGTGAGAACCCGCACTTACAATGAGCAGTTCTTC. Translating it yields CASSQKPVRTRTYNEQFF.

This rearrangement joins TRBV30 to TRBJ2-7, with 12 bases aligning to TRBD2. CDR3 size: 12 residues. V dropped 8 bases and J dropped 6; count of bases not matched to a gene: 5. The germline V gene encodes CDR1 GTSNPN and CDR2 SVGIG (reference sequence). The CDR3 DNA reads as TGTGCCCTACTAGCGGGGGGTTCCGAGCAGTACTTC. This translates into CALLAGGSEQYF.